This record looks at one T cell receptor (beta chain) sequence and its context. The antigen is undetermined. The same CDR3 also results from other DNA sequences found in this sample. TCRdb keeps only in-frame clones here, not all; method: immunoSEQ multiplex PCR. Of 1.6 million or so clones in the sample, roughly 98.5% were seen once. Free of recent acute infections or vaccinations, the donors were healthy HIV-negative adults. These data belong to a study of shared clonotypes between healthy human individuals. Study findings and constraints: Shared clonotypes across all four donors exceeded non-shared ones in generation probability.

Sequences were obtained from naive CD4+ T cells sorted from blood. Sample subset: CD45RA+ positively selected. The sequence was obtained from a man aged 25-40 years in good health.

This CDR3 is CASSLGQDTEAFF. DNA for the CDR3: TGTGCCAGCTCACTTGGACAGGACACTGAAGCTTTCTTT. The V and J genes are TRBV18 and TRBJ1-1; 7 nucleotides align to TRBD1. This CDR3 has 13 residues. Losses at the gene ends were 4 bases for V and 3 bases for J; bases not matched to a gene: 2. In germline, CDR1 is KGHSH, CDR2 LQKENI.